This T cell receptor beta chain was retrieved from a study of T cells in Graves' hyperthyroidism and ophthalmopathy. Clinical symptoms, serum thyroxine, TRAb, thyroid ultrasound and orbital computed tomography established diagnosis. The CDR3 covers 15 residues. The germline gives CDR1 KGHDR, CDR2 SFDVKD. The germline V and J ends were trimmed by 2 bases and 1 base, with 10 bases remaining between them. Whole-study findings and limits: Using 13 V-J features, a model discriminated ophthalmopathy from stable hyperthyroidism. Expanded thyroid clonotypes (above 0.001) were mostly also found in blood.

Amplified TCR beta CDR3 regions came from RNA transcripts. With the HTBI primer set, the TCR CDR3 went through a first round of RT-PCR. A single record per CDR3 protein comes from TCRdb applying MiXCR to the multiplex PCR reads. The sample holds around 600,000 distinct CDR3 sequences; just under 45% are singletons and the top ten take roughly 6.5%. Notes on this clonotype: Its antigen is undetermined.

The sequence was obtained from an adult man with Graves' disease, either hyperthyroidism or ophthalmopathy (not recorded which). The chain joins TRBV24-1 to TRBJ1-2, with a possible D match to TRBD1 (5 bases). Sequencing was done on a sample of peripheral blood or thyroid tissue (not recorded which). The CDR3 nucleotides are TGTGCCACCAGTGATTACGGGGCGGGTAACTATGGCTACACCTTC. Translation: CATSDYGAGNYGYTF.